This T cell receptor beta chain was found in a study of metastatic and nonmetastatic thyroid tumors (dated by TCRdb to about 2020). General notes on the study: The researchers compared repertoires between peripheral blood samples and tumor or nodule tissue samples from patients with malignant or benign thyroid disease. Here is what the overall study found, with its caveats: In both blood and tumor samples, TCR beta diversity was reported to be significantly higher in malignant tumors than in benign nodules.

Libraries were made using PCR. TCRdb names Illumina HiSeq 4000 as the instrument used. High-throughput sequencing was used to profile the TCR beta-chain CDR3 region of every patient. On the study's bioinformatics: CDR3 differences across clinicopathological groups were used to build a classifier for discriminating distant-metastatic papillary thyroid cancer patients. The Shannon index was used to measure repertoire diversity, and the Morisita-Horn index was used to measure how similar tumor and blood repertoires were. In-frame beta chains were kept once TCRdb had trimmed the public reads at Q25 with fastp and called clones with MiXCR. The V and J calls were determined by TCRdb, not by the authors. Here the sample has about 12,000 clones; around 25% occur a single time. The top ten hold about a fifth of the sample. No treatment had been received by any patient before thyroid surgery. Using T-cell receptor beta sequencing, the study looked back at clinical samples from patients collected from about 2011 to 2018.

As for this clone: Its antigen is currently not known. The input lacks base qualities; no much larger clone sits a single base away.

The junction shows trimming of 1 base on V and 5 bases on J, plus 11 bases between the germline ends. From the cysteine up to the phenylalanine, the CDR3 has a length of 15 residues. The read is trimmed to its CDR3 DNA, 45 bases read in frame from base 1. This TCR derives from a male donor with papillary thyroid cancer or a benign thyroid nodule (not recorded which). Some clones in this sample may be carry-over from other donors' samples. Sequenced input: adjacent normal tissue. The rearranged segments are TRBV12-3 or TRBV12-4 and TRBJ1-4; there is no confident call for the D gene. The CDR3 region has the sequence CASSLGMAANEKLFF. The nucleotide sequence reads TGTGCCAGCAGTTTAGGTATGGCAGCAAATGAAAAACTGTTTTTT.